The clone carrying this T cell receptor beta chain was recorded a few times. Its cognate antigen is unknown. All sorted populations exceeded 98% purity. The investigators reverse transcribed all of the isolated RNA, so they sequenced expressed TCRB transcripts. Sequenced by immunoSEQ multiplex PCR; TCRdb stores in-frame clones only, minus some. The sample includes about 640,000 clones, 9.5% to 15% of them seen just once. Germline values: CDR1 SGHRS, CDR2 YFSETQ. Trimming left V 5 bases short and J 3 bases short, with 17 bases between. CDR3 size: 15 residues. This sample was taken from a study of beta chain features in type 1 diabetes. Whole-study results and caveats: Moderate yet significant TCRB CDR3 shortening was seen in Type 1 diabetes patients in all four CD4+ subsets. Sampled from patients, naive, central memory and Treg TCRB repertoires appeared more similar than those sampled from healthy donors. High-TCR-expressing cells could be over-represented by cDNA sequencing. Resolution of whether HLA type affects TCRB rearrangement was not achieved here.

Sequencing was done on a sample of naive CD4+ T cells from blood. The J gene is TRBJ1-2, the V gene TRBV5-1; TRBD1 might be the D (5 bases). The receptor was derived from a man aged 25 to 40 with type 1 diabetes. The CDR3 DNA follows: TGCGCCAGCAGACCAAGCCGGGACCGCGACTATGGCTACACCTTC. Translated: CASRPSRDRDYGYTF.